The T cell receptor (beta chain) under discussion was sequenced for a study of cytomegalovirus exposure and HLA in healthy donors. Study-wide results and limits: Segments of the TCR beta V type were, in most cases, productive about 87% or about 30% of the time in an earlier analysis.

On this clone itself: Its antigen is still unknown.

Trimming removed 8 bases at V and 5 bases at J, with 18 bases between. Germline V gene sequence: CDR1 SNHLY, CDR2 FYNNEI. This CDR3 contains 14 residues. The PCR employed 60 Vbeta primers together with 13 Jbeta primers. The protocol was immunoSEQ multiplex PCR, while the TCRdb copy is restricted to in-frame clones and leaves out a portion. The sample includes roughly 130,000 clones, about 80% of them seen just once. The origin of this receptor is a male donor in good health and CMV-seropositive. Sequencing used PBMCs. The chain employs TRBV2 and TRBJ1-2; D perhaps matches TRBD1 (5 bases). CDR3 sequence (DNA): TGTGCCAGCCGAAGGCACAGGAAATCTTATGGCTACACCTTC. Translated, it gives CASRRHRKSYGYTF. Full variable domain (missing parts from reference TRBV2 and TRBJ1-2): EPEVTQTPSHQVTQMGQEVILRCVPISNHLYFYWYRQILGQKVEFLVSFYNNEISEKSEIFDDQFSVERPDGSNFTLKIRSTKLEDSAMYFCASRRHRKSYGYTFGSGTRLTVV.